The 31 T cell receptor beta chains below were found in one sample sequenced in a study of CD8+ T cells in alopecia areata. The treatment here: oral pan-JAK inhibitor, 5-10 mg twice daily. Extracted RNA was reverse transcribed, and the resulting cDNA served as sequencing template. TCRdb keeps only in-frame clones here, not all; method: immunoSEQ multiplex PCR. This table holds around 300,000 clones, roughly 63% found once. The sequences come from CD4+ T cells sorted from blood, collected around week 53, from a patient treated with tofacitinib. The receptor source for this set is a human donor with alopecia areata.

This clone was counted between two and nine times. The V and J genes are TRBV11-2 and TRBJ1-1, with D possibly matching TRBD1 (6 bases). Germline V gives CDR1 SGHAT, CDR2 FQNNGV. The ends were cut back, 5 bases at V and 5 bases at J, with 18 bases in the middle. The CDR3 totals 15 residues. The CDR3, as DNA: TGTGCCAGCAGCGCCCACAGGGCGAGTTGGACTGAAGCTTTCTTT. The encoded protein is CASSAHRASWTEAFF. The entire variable domain, with the rest obtained from reference TRBV11-2 and TRBJ1-1, is as follows: EAGVAQSPRYKIIEKRQSVAFWCNPISGHATLYWYQQILGQGPKLLIQFQNNGVVDDSQLPKDRFSAERLKGVDSTLKIQPAKLEDSAVYLCASSAHRASWTEAFFGQGTRLTVV.

This CDR3 reads CAWRGSNEKLFF. The CDR3 nucleotides are TGTGCCTGGAGGGGGTCGAATGAAAAACTGTTTTTT. This chain joins TRBV30 and TRBJ1-4; no clear D gene. Germline V CDR1 and CDR2: GTSNPN, SVGIG (reference sequence). The V and J ends lost 3 bases and 5 bases respectively, with 7 bases between them. The CDR3 sequence is 12 residues long.

This clone appeared once. The CDR3 DNA reads TGTGCCAGCGGCTTAGTAGGTCGGGAGCTGTTTTTT. Amino acid sequence: CASGLVGRELFF. The chain couples TRBV6-5 to TRBJ2-2; D gene uncertain. CDR3 size: 12 residues. Between the trimmed V and J ends, which lost 8 bases and 9 bases, there was a span of 13 bases. The V gene's germline CDR1 is MNHEY and CDR2 SVGAGI.

The rearrangement joins TRBV18 to TRBJ2-5; D remains unclear. The CDR3 length is 14 residues. Per the germline V gene, CDR1 is KGHSH and CDR2 is LQKENI. V dropped 6 bases and J dropped 8 bases, with 19 bases sitting between them. The CDR3 is CASSLPLAVQTQYF. DNA for the CDR3: TGTGCCAGCTCTCTACCGTTGGCAGTACAAACCCAGTACTTC.

The rearrangement links TRBV6-1 to TRBJ2-7; D is unresolved. Germline assignment: CDR1 MNHNS and CDR2 SASEGT. CDR3 length: 12 residues. Trimming took off 1 base at V and 2 bases at J, with 3 bases between the two ends. This chain's CDR3 is CASSEVTYEQYF. Written as DNA, the CDR3 is TGTGCCAGCAGTGAAGTTACCTACGAGCAGTACTTC.

This sequence joins TRBV11-1 and TRBJ2-3; D gene unclear. CDR1 is SGHAT and CDR2 is FQDESV in the germline V gene (reference sequence). The CDR3 is 14 amino acids. Trimming removed 2 bases at V and 6 bases at J, with 12 bases between. The CDR3 bases are TGTGCCAGCAGCTTAATCCGGCCTGGGGATACGCAGTATTTT. Its translation: CASSLIRPGDTQYF. The whole variable domain, remainder taken from reference TRBV11-1 and TRBJ2-3, is EAEVAQSPRYKITEKSQAVAFWCDPISGHATLYWYRQILGQGPELLVQFQDESVVDDSQLPKDRFSAERLKGVDSTLKIQPAELGDSAMYLCASSLIRPGDTQYFGPGTRLTVL.

CDR3 DNA: TGTGCCAGCAGTTACTCGCCTGGCGAGCAGTACTTC. Amino acid sequence: CASSYSPGEQYF. The chain is built from TRBV6-6 and TRBJ2-7; D is unresolved. V shed 0 bases and J shed 6 bases, with 6 bases lying between them. Germline V CDR1 and CDR2: MNHNY, SVGAGI (reference sequence). The CDR3 length is 12 residues.

The table lists this clone with a few counts. The rearrangement joins TRBV7-9 to TRBJ2-3; D might be TRBD1 or TRBD2, each matching 6 bases. The CDR3 has 12 residues. Germline lookup yields CDR1 SEHNR and CDR2 FQNEAQ (reference sequence). V lost 5 bases to trimming and J lost 10 bases, with 13 bases between them. The CDR3 DNA reads TGTGCCAGCAGCGGGGGGCATGACCCGCAGTATTTT. This translates into CASSGGHDPQYF.

The chain joins TRBV2 to TRBJ2-3; possibly TRBD2 for D (5 bases). Germline V gene lookup returns CDR1 SNHLY and CDR2 FYNNEI. Trimming shortened V by 7 bases and J by 8 bases, and 10 bases separated the two germline ends. This CDR3 is 11 amino acids long. The CDR3 nucleotides read TGTGCCAGCATAGTACGGGGTACGCAGTATTTT. Translating it yields CASIVRGTQYF.

The rearrangement joins TRBV7-2 to TRBJ1-1; D is uncertain. Per germline, CDR1 SGHTA and CDR2 FQGNSA. CDR3 length: 13 residues. V dropped 3 bases and J dropped 2 bases, with 7 bases sitting between them. DNA for the CDR3: TGTGCCAGCAGCTTTCAGGACAACACTGAAGCTTTCTTT. It is translated as CASSFQDNTEAFF. The whole variable domain, remainder taken from reference TRBV7-2 and TRBJ1-1, is GAGVSQSPSNKVTEKGKDVELRCDPISGHTALYWYRQSLGQGLEFLIYFQGNSAPDKSGLPSDRFSAERTGGSVSTLTIQRTQQEDSAVYLCASSFQDNTEAFFGQGTRLTVV.

This clone showed up just a few times. The gene calls are TRBV27 and TRBJ1-5; 8 nucleotides align to TRBD1. V was pared by 6 bases and J by 8 bases, with 3 bases of the junction left unmatched. The CDR3 has 12 amino acids. The germline V gene has CDR1 MNHEY and CDR2 SMNVEV (reference sequence). The CDR3 DNA is TGTGCCAGCAGCCTGACAGGGGAGCCCCAGCATTTT. The encoded protein is CASSLTGEPQHF.

The CDR3 loop reads CASQWKPNTEAFF. The CDR3 nucleotides are TGTGCCAGCCAATGGAAACCGAACACTGAAGCTTTCTTT. The chain carries TRBV27 and TRBJ1-1; D gene uncertain. In germline, CDR1 is MNHEY, CDR2 SMNVEV (reference sequence). The CDR3 is 13 residues long. V was cut by 8 bases and J by 1 base, with 11 bases left in between.

This rearrangement joins TRBV30 to TRBJ2-7, with D unresolved. The CDR3 spans 14 residues. Germline assignment: CDR1 GTSNPN and CDR2 SVGIG (reference sequence). V lost 8 bases to trimming and J lost 6 bases, with 23 bases between them. The CDR3 sequence: CASSQIPNTGEQYF. CDR3 coding DNA: TGTGCCAGCTCCCAGATACCCAATACTGGCGAGCAGTACTTC.

The J gene is TRBJ1-2, the V gene TRBV7-2; possible D gene TRBD1, 5 bases. Trimming removed 0 bases at V and 3 bases at J, with 11 bases between. This CDR3 region has 15 residues. Germline CDR1 is SGHTA and CDR2 is FQGNSA. CDR3 DNA sequence: TGTGCCAGCAGCTTAGCAGGGGCGCTGGACTATGGCTACACCTTC. Translating it yields CASSLAGALDYGYTF.

This chain links TRBV4-2 with TRBJ2-1, with no clear D. There are 13 residues in the CDR3. V was clipped by 5 bases and J by 5 bases, with 10 bases between them. The germline V gene encodes CDR1 LGHNA and CDR2 YNFKEQ. CDR3 DNA sequence: TGTGCCAGCAGCTCGCCCTTGCACAATGAGCAGTTCTTC. Protein product: CASSSPLHNEQFF.

The V and J genes are TRBV29-1 and TRBJ1-1; no firm D call. There are 13 residues in the CDR3. Between the trimmed V and J ends, which lost 6 bases and 1 base, there was a span of 12 bases. Germline CDR1 is SQVTM and CDR2 is ANQGSEA. This CDR3 reads CSVCVRRNTEAFF. The CDR3 DNA is TGCAGCGTGTGTGTACGGAGGAACACTGAAGCTTTCTTT.

The rearrangement links TRBV7-2 to TRBJ2-3; TRBD2 aligns across 8 bases. Looked up from germline, CDR1 is SGHTA and CDR2 is FQGNSA. Trimming took 1 base from V and 6 from J; bases not matched to a gene: 3. This CDR3 has 14 amino acids. DNA of the CDR3: TGTGCCAGCAGCTTAGGACTAGCGAGGGATACGCAGTATTTT. It codes for CASSLGLARDTQYF.

On this clone itself: The sample holds other DNA sequences that translate to the same CDR3. The chain has TRBV20-1 and TRBJ2-7; D uncertain. The V end lost 1 base, the J end lost 4 bases, and 5 bases lay between the germline ends. Looked up from germline, CDR1 is DFQATT and CDR2 is SNEGSKA (reference sequence). This CDR3 is 11 amino acids long. CDR3 DNA sequence: TGCAGTGCTAGAGGGGCGTACGAGCAGTACTTC. Its translation: CSARGAYEQYF.

This clone was counted only a few times. V usage is TRBV14 and J usage is TRBJ2-2; TRBD1 or TRBD2 may be the D gene (5 bases each). The CDR3 is 15 residues long. Trimming took 6 bases from V and 0 from J, leaving 11 bases between them. The germline V gene has CDR1 SGHDN and CDR2 FVKESK. In DNA form, the CDR3 reads TGTGCCAGCAGGCCCGGGACGACGAACACCGGGGAGCTGTTTTTT. Translated: CASRPGTTNTGELFF.

The gene calls are TRBV19 and TRBJ2-2; 7 bases are shared with TRBD1. The CDR3 runs 15 residues. V shed 5 bases, J shed 6 bases, and the junction held 9 bases outside the gene matches. Germline V gives CDR1 LNHDA, CDR2 SQIVND (reference sequence). CDR3 loop: CASSPDRAAAGELFF. The CDR3 coding sequence is TGTGCCAGTAGTCCCGACAGGGCCGCGGCCGGGGAGCTGTTTTTT.

The sample holds one count of this clone. The J gene is TRBJ2-5, the V gene TRBV5-4; D perhaps matches TRBD1 (6 bases). The CDR3 has 15 residues. V dropped 6 bases and J dropped 1 base, with 16 bases sitting between them. Germline values: CDR1 SGHNT, CDR2 YYREEE (reference sequence). The DNA for the CDR3 is TGTGCCAGCAAAATGGGCACAGGGCTCCAAGAGACCCAGTACTTC. Its translation is CASKMGTGLQETQYF.

The chain joins TRBV7-3 to TRBJ2-7, with TRBD1 matching 7 bases. The CDR3 is made up of 13 amino acids. After removal of 3 bases from V and 5 bases from J, the junction contained 4 bases not matched to a gene. Germline CDR1 is SGHTA and CDR2 is FQGTGA. The CDR3 DNA sequence: TGTGCCAGCAGCTTGACAGGGTACGACGAGCAGTACTTC. Translated: CASSLTGYDEQYF.

This clone was seen only a few times. This chain connects TRBV5-6 to TRBJ2-5; 11 positions agree with TRBD2. The CDR3 consists of 16 residues. Trimming cost V 1 base and J 2 bases; bases outside gene matches: 4. Germline CDR1 SGHDT, CDR2 YYEEEE. The CDR3 bases are TGTGCCAGCAGCTTGACTAGCGGGGGCCTTCAAGAGACCCAGTACTTC. Translation gives CASSLTSGGLQETQYF.

A single count supports this clone. This sequence joins TRBV5-4 and TRBJ2-5; 16 bases line up with TRBD2. With 4 bases clipped from V and 11 bases from J, the junction kept 14 bases outside the gene matches. The germline V gene has CDR1 SGHNT and CDR2 YYREEE (reference sequence). The CDR3 is made up of 17 amino acids. CDR3 bases: TGTGCCAGCAGCATACGCCGGCTGGGACTAGCGGGGGGGCCACAGTACTTC. Translating it yields CASSIRRLGLAGGPQYF.

The genes are TRBV5-1 and TRBJ2-6, with 7 bases matching TRBD1. This CDR3 comprises 15 residues. The ends lost 6 bases at V and 2 bases at J; junction bases unmatched: 5. The germline V gene encodes CDR1 SGHRS and CDR2 YFSETQ. The CDR3 sequence: CASKLTGAGANVLTF. In DNA, the CDR3 is TGCGCCAGCAAGCTTACAGGGGCTGGGGCCAACGTCCTGACTTTC.

The rearrangement links TRBV14 to TRBJ2-3, with 9 bases that match TRBD2. Germline assignment: CDR1 SGHDN and CDR2 FVKESK. The CDR3 totals 15 residues. V shed 3 bases and J 11 bases; nucleotides not matched to a gene: 12. CDR3 loop: CASSHSGGQYGMQYF. The DNA for the CDR3 is TGTGCCAGCAGCCACAGCGGGGGGCAATACGGGATGCAGTATTTT.

V is TRBV7-2 and J is TRBJ2-7, with TRBD1 identical over 8 bases. The length of the CDR3 is 15 residues. Trimming took 4 bases from V and 4 from J; bases not matched to a gene: 9. Germline V gene lookup returns CDR1 SGHTA and CDR2 FQGNSA. CDR3 sequence reads: CASSSPTGERYEQYF. For the CDR3, the DNA is TGTGCCAGCAGCTCCCCGACAGGGGAAAGATACGAGCAGTACTTC.

This clone was seen a few times. V and J are TRBV6-5 and TRBJ1-2; the D is unclear. Trimming took 7 bases from V and 4 from J, leaving 13 bases between them. The CDR3 is 13 amino acids. Germline lookup yields CDR1 MNHEY and CDR2 SVGAGI. CDR3 residues: CASKSIRGYGYTF. The CDR3 DNA reads TGTGCCAGCAAAAGTATTCGCGGCTATGGCTACACCTTC.

This sequence joins TRBV5-6 and TRBJ1-5; a weak D match, TRBD1 (5 bases). Germline lookup yields CDR1 SGHDT and CDR2 YYEEEE. V gave up 3 bases and J gave up 2 bases, with 15 bases separating them. The CDR3 sequence is 16 residues long. CDR3 loop: CASSSLGDLGNQPQHF. CDR3 bases: TGTGCCAGCAGCTCCCTAGGGGACTTGGGCAATCAGCCCCAGCATTTT.

Of note for this clone: A read error may produce the germline difference seen at one junction end. The chain uses TRBV2 and TRBJ1-1; D perhaps matches TRBD1 (6 bases). This CDR3 is 13 amino acids long. Germline V CDR1 and CDR2: SNHLY, FYNNEI. The CDR3 loop is CASSEERTAEAFF. For the CDR3, the DNA is TGTGCCAGCAGCGAAGAAAGGACAGCTGAAGCTTTCTTT.

The V and J genes are TRBV9 and TRBJ1-5; 7 bases are a match to TRBD1. V was clipped by 2 bases and J by 6 bases; unmatched bases: 5. This CDR3 has 14 amino acids. Germline V lookup: CDR1 SGDLS, CDR2 YYNGEE. CDR3 region: CASSVTGEGQPQHF. In nucleotides, the CDR3 is TGTGCCAGCAGCGTCACAGGGGAAGGTCAGCCCCAGCATTTT.